These 2 T cell receptor beta chains originate from one sample sequenced in a study of human T cells and chemical hapten exposure (dated by TCRdb to about 2021). The library relied on RACE. Sequencing relied on a NextSeq 500. TCRdb took the public reads, trimmed them with fastp at Q25, ran MiXCR for clone calling and kept in-frame beta chains. CDR3 protein duplicates are merged, each entry listing the most common genes and DNA. The sample table holds fewer than 150,000 distinct CDR3 sequences, of which about 14% were seen once. About 3% of the sample is taken by the ten largest. Sample time point, as interpreted from the label and publication: pre-sensitization, week 0. The sample's treatment or condition, from its label and the paper: therapeutic diphenylcyclopropenone sensitization with weekly scalp DPC. Sequencing was performed on whole blood, taken in connection with sensitization to the hapten diphenylcyclopropenone (DPC). The source is a woman aged 18-29 years with alopecia areata. Some clones in this sample may be carry-over from other donors' samples.

This chain links TRBV18 with TRBJ2-1; 7 bases are shared with TRBD1. The junction had 7 bases not matched to a gene; V was cut back by 6 bases and J by 8 bases. The CDR3 has 13 residues. Looked up from germline, CDR1 is KGHSH and CDR2 is LQKENI. The DNA of the CDR3 is TGTGCCAGCTCTCCCCAAGGGGGCGATGAGCAGTTCTTC. This sequence encodes CASSPQGGDEQFF.

This clonotype was counted only a few times. The CDR3 DNA reads as TGTGCCAGCAGTTACTCGGACAGGGGATTTAGGATTGAGCAGTTCTTC. It specifies CASSYSDRGFRIEQFF. The rearrangement joins TRBV6-2 or TRBV6-3 to TRBJ2-1; 9 bases fit TRBD1. This CDR3 is 16 amino acids long. The germline V gene encodes CDR1 MNHEY and CDR2 SVGEGT. The V segment lost 0 bases and the J segment 9 bases; nucleotides outside the gene matches: 9.